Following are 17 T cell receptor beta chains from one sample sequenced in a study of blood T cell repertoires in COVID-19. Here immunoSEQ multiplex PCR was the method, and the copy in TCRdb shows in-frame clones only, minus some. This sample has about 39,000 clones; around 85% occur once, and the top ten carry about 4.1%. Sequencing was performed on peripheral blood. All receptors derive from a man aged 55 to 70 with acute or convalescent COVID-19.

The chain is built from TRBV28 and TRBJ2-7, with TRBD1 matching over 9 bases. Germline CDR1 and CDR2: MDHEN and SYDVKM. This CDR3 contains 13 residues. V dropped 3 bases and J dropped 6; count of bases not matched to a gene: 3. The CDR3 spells CASSLRTGVEQYF. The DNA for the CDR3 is TGTGCCAGCAGTTTGAGGACAGGGGTCGAGCAGTACTTC.

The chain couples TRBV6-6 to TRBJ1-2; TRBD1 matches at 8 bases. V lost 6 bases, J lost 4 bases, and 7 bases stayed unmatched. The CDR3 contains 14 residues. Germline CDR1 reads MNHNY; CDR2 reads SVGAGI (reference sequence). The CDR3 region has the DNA TGTGCCAGCAGGGACGGACAGGGAAGCTATGGCTACACCTTC. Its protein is CASRDGQGSYGYTF.

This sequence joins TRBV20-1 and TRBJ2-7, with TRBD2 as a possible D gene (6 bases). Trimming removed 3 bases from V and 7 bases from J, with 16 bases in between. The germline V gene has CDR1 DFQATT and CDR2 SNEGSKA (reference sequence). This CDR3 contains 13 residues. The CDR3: CSASRTNWGEQYF. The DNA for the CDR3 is TGCAGTGCTAGTCGGACTAACTGGGGGGAGCAGTACTTC.

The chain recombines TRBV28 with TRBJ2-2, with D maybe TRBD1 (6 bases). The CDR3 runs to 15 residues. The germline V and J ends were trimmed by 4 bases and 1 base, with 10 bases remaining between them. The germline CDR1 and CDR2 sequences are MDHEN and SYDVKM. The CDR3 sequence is CASSSPGENTGELFF. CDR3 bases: TGTGCCAGCAGTTCCCCAGGGGAGAACACCGGGGAGCTGTTTTTT.

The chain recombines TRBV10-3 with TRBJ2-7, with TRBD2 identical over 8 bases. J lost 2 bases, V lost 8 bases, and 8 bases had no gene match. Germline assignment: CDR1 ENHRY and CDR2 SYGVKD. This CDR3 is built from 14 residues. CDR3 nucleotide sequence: TGTGCCATCGCTAGCGGGCCACTAACCTACGAGCAGTACTTC. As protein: CAIASGPLTYEQYF.

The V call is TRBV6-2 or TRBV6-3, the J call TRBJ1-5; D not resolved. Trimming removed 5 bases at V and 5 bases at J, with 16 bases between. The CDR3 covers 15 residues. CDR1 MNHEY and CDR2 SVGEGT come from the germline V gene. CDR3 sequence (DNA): TGTGCCAGCAGTCGCCGGATTAAGAGCGATCAGCCCCAGCATTTT. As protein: CASSRRIKSDQPQHF.

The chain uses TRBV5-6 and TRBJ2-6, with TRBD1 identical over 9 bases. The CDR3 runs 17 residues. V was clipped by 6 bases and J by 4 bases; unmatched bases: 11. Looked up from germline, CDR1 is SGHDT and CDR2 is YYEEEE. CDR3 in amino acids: CASNYRTGAQGANVLTF. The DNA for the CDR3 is TGTGCCAGCAACTACAGGACAGGGGCGCAAGGGGCCAACGTCCTGACTTTC. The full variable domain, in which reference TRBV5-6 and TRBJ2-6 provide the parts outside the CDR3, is DAGVTQSPTHLIKTRGQQVTLRCSPKSGHDTVSWYQQALGQGPQFIFQYYEEEERQRGNFPDRFSGHQFPNYSSELNVNALLLGDSALYLCASNYRTGAQGANVLTFGAGSRLTVL.

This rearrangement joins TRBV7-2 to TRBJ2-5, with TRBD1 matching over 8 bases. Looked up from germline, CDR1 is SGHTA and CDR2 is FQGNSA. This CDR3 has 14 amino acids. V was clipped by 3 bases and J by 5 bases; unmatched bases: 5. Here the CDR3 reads CASSFGQGTETQYF. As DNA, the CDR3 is TGTGCCAGCAGCTTCGGACAGGGTACGGAGACCCAGTACTTC.

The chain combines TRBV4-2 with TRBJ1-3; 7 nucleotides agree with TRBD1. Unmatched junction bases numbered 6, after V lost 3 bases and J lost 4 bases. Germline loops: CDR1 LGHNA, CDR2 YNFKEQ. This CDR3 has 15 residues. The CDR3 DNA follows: TGTGCCAGCAGCCAGACCGACAGGGAAGGAAACACCATATATTTT. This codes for CASSQTDREGNTIYF.

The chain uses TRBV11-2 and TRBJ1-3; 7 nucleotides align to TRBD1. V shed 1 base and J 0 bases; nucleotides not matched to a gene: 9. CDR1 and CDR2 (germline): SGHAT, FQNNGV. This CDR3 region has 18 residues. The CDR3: CASSLGSPQGLSGNTIYF. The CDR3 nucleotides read TGTGCCAGCAGCTTAGGGTCCCCACAGGGGCTCTCTGGAAACACCATATATTTT.

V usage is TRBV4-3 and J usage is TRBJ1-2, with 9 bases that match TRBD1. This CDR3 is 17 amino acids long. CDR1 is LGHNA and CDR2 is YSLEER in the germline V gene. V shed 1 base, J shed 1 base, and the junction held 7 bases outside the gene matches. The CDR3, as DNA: TGCGCCAGCAGCCAAGTACTGGGGGGACAGGGTAACTATGGCTACACCTTC. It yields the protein CASSQVLGGQGNYGYTF.

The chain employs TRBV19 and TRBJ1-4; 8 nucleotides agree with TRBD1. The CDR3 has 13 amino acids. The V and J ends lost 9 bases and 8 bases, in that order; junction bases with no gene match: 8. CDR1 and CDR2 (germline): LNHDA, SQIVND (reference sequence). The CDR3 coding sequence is TGTGCCAGCACCGGGACAGGCCGCGAAAAACTGTTTTTT. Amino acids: CASTGTGREKLFF. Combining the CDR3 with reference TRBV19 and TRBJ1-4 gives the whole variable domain DGGITQSPKYLFRKEGQNVTLSCEQNLNHDAMYWYRQDPGQGLRLIYYSQIVNDFQKGDIAEGYSVSREKKESFPLTVTSAQKNPTAFYLCASTGTGREKLFFGSGTQLSVL.

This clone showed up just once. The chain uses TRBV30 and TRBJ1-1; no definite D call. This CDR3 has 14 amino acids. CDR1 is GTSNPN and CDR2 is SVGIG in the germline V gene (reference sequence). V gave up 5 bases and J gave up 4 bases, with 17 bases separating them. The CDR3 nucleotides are TGTGCCTGGCTTGGTGGAGGGCGAGGCACTGAAGCTTTCTTT. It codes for CAWLGGGRGTEAFF.

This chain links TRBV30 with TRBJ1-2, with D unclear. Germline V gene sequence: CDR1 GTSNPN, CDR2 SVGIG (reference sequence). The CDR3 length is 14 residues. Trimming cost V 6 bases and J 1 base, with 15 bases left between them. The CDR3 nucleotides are TGTGCCTGCAGAGACCCAGGTTATAACTATGGCTACACCTTC. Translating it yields CACRDPGYNYGYTF. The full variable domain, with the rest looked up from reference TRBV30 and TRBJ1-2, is SQTIHQWPATLVQPVGSPLSLECTVEGTSNPNLYWYRQAAGRGLQLLFYSVGIGQISSEVPQNLSASRPQDRQFILSSKKLLLSDSGFYLCACRDPGYNYGYTFGSGTRLTVV.

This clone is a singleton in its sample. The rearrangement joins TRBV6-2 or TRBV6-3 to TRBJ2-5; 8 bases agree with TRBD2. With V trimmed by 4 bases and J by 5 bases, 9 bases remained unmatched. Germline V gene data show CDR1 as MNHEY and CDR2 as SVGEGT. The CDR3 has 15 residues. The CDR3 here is CASSFPSGSGETQYF. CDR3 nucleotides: TGTGCCAGCAGTTTCCCCAGCGGGAGCGGGGAGACCCAGTACTTC.

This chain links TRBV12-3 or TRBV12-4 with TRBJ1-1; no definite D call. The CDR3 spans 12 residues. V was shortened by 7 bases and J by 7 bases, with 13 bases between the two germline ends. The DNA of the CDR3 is TGTGCCAGCACTCAGAGGGTTGGTGAAGCTTTCTTT. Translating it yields CASTQRVGEAFF.

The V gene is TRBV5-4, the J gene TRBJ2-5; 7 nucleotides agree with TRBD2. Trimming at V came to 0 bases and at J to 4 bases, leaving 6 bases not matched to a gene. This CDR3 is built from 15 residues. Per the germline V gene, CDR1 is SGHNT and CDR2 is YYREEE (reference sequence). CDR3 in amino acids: CASSLATGGTETQYF. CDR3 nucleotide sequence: TGTGCCAGCAGCTTGGCCACGGGGGGAACAGAGACCCAGTACTTC.